The next 8 T cell receptor beta chains were all read from a single sample in a study of cytomegalovirus exposure and HLA in healthy donors. In the PCR, 60 Vbeta and 13 Jbeta primers were used. Profiling relied on immunoSEQ multiplex PCR, and the TCRdb table lists in-frame clones only, not all of them. The table lists roughly 99,000 clones, around 67% of them singletons. Sequenced material: PBMCs. The receptors were gathered from a male donor in good health and CMV-seronegative.

The table lists this clone with a few counts. This sequence joins TRBV14 and TRBJ2-7; the match to TRBD1 covers 9 bases. CDR3 length: 14 amino acids. CDR1 and CDR2 (germline): SGHDN, FVKESK. The junction had 7 bases not matched to a gene; V was cut back by 4 bases and J by 6 bases. The CDR3 sequence: CASSLQRQGVEQYF. CDR3 sequence (DNA): TGTGCCAGCAGCCTACAAAGACAGGGGGTCGAGCAGTACTTC.

The rearrangement uses TRBV11-1 and TRBJ1-1, with D unclear. Trimming pared 1 base from V and 8 bases from J, leaving 11 bases between. Germline values: CDR1 SGHAT, CDR2 FQDESV (reference sequence). This CDR3 has 13 residues. DNA of the CDR3: TGTGCCAGCAGCTTAGGATCGGGGTTCGAAGCTTTCTTT. It specifies CASSLGSGFEAFF.

The chain recombines TRBV4-2 with TRBJ2-3; TRBD2 might be the D (5 bases). The germline V gene has CDR1 LGHNA and CDR2 YNFKEQ. The CDR3 loop spans 15 amino acids. V lost 0 bases to trimming and J lost 6 bases, with 13 bases between them. CDR3 loop: CASSQDSGGSDTQYF. Here the CDR3 DNA reads TGTGCCAGCAGCCAAGATTCAGGAGGATCGGATACGCAGTATTTT.

The chain joins TRBV5-1 to TRBJ2-6; TRBD1 agrees at 9 bases. This CDR3 contains 19 residues. Germline-derived CDR1 and CDR2 are SGHRS and YFSETQ. Germline trimming cut 0 bases from V and 2 bases from J; bases unmatched to any gene: 9. The CDR3: CASSLVWDRVIAGANVLTF. The CDR3 DNA follows: TGCGCCAGCAGCTTGGTTTGGGACAGGGTAATAGCTGGGGCCAACGTCCTGACTTTC.

This clone came up a few times. This chain uses TRBV9 with TRBJ2-3; 10 nucleotides agree with TRBD2. The CDR3 length is 16 residues. The J segment lost 3 bases and the V segment lost 0 bases, leaving 4 bases of the junction unmatched. CDR1 and CDR2 from the germline V gene are SGDLS and YYNGEE. The CDR3 DNA is TGTGCCAGCAGCGTAGGAGCGGGAGGGAAGACAGATACGCAGTATTTT. Translated: CASSVGAGGKTDTQYF. Using reference TRBV9 and TRBJ2-3 for the parts outside the CDR3, the full variable domain is DSGVTQTPKHLITATGQRVTLRCSPRSGDLSVYWYQQSLDQGLQFLIQYYNGEERAKGNILERFSAQQFPDLHSELNLSSLELGDSALYFCASSVGAGGKTDTQYFGPGTRLTVL.

The chain joins TRBV7-3 to TRBJ2-5; TRBD1 matches 10 bases. CDR3 length equals 15 residues. Per the germline V gene, CDR1 is SGHTA and CDR2 is FQGTGA. The J segment lost 0 bases and the V segment lost 6 bases, leaving 4 bases of the junction unmatched. DNA for the CDR3: TGTGCCAGCAGACGGACAGGGGGGTACCAAGAGACCCAGTACTTC. Translation: CASRRTGGYQETQYF.

The V gene is TRBV2, the J gene TRBJ2-7; D remains unclear. CDR1 is SNHLY, CDR2 FYNNEI, per germline. This CDR3 contains 13 residues. V was clipped by 6 bases and J by 4 bases, with 13 bases between them. CDR3 sequence (DNA): TGTGCCAGCAGCGAAAGAGGCGAGTACGAGCAGTACTTC. It translates to CASSERGEYEQYF.

The V call is TRBV27, the J call TRBJ1-1, with 8 bases matching TRBD1. This CDR3 contains 14 residues. Germline V CDR1 and CDR2: MNHEY, SMNVEV (reference sequence). V lost 6 bases, J lost 0 bases, and 3 bases stayed unmatched. This CDR3 is CASSRQGMNTEAFF. As DNA, the CDR3 is TGTGCCAGCAGCCGACAGGGGATGAACACTGAAGCTTTCTTT.